A selection of T cell receptor beta chains follows, all from one sample in a study of identical twins. TCRdb reprocessed the 5' RACE reads via MiXCR and lists one record per CDR3 protein. Of a few hundred thousand distinct CDR3 sequences listed, approximately 10% are singletons. Sample: memory T cells sorted from blood. These receptors were obtained from a man aged 50 to 60 in good health. Both conserved end residues are part of each CDR3. Each record gives: CDR3 protein, CDR3 DNA, clone size, J gene, V gene, D gene. A D gene is named only where the DNA matches it firmly. Clone size is shown for a subset of rows, as once, few, many or a class of expanded clone.

CDR3aa: CASSFGTGVRQETQYF
CDR3nt: TGTGCCAGCAGCTTCGGGACAGGGGTTCGGCAAGAGACCCAGTACTTC
abundance: .
j_gene: TRBJ2-5
v_gene: TRBV11-3
d_gene: TRBD1

CDR3aa: CAAGDNEQFF
CDR3nt: TGTGCCGCTGGCGACAATGAGCAGTTCTTC
abundance: few
j_gene: TRBJ2-1
v_gene: TRBV27
d_gene: .

CDR3aa: CASSLPTSGSTDTQYF
CDR3nt: TGCGCCAGCAGCTTGCCAACTAGCGGTAGCACAGATACGCAGTATTTT
abundance: many
j_gene: TRBJ2-3
v_gene: TRBV5-1
d_gene: TRBD2

CDR3aa: CASSQGLTIGYEQYF
CDR3nt: TGTGCCAGCAGCCAAGGGCTGACAATTGGTTACGAGCAGTACTTC
abundance: many
j_gene: TRBJ2-7
v_gene: TRBV4-2
d_gene: .

CDR3aa: CASSLVGGPGANVLTF
CDR3nt: TGTGCCAGCAGTTTGGTCGGGGGGCCTGGGGCCAACGTCCTGACTTTC
abundance: .
j_gene: TRBJ2-6
v_gene: TRBV6-2/TRBV6-3
d_gene: .

CDR3aa: CASSLIGREKLFF
CDR3nt: TGTGCCAGCAGTTTAATAGGGCGTGAAAAACTGTTTTTT
abundance: few
j_gene: TRBJ1-4
v_gene: TRBV12-3/TRBV12-4
d_gene: .

CDR3aa: CASSRLKNNEQFF
CDR3nt: TGTGCCAGCAGCCGTCTTAAAAACAATGAGCAGTTCTTC
abundance: many
j_gene: TRBJ2-1
v_gene: TRBV11-3
d_gene: .

CDR3aa: CASSQDLRASSYNEQFF
CDR3nt: TGCGCCAGCAGCCAAGATCTGCGGGCGTCCTCCTACAATGAGCAGTTCTTC
abundance: many
j_gene: TRBJ2-1
v_gene: TRBV4-3
d_gene: .

CDR3aa: CASSPAQDTQYF
CDR3nt: TGTGCCAGCTCACCCGCTCAGGATACGCAGTATTTT
abundance: many
j_gene: TRBJ2-3
v_gene: TRBV18
d_gene: .

CDR3aa: CASSKEAGGASSYNEQFF
CDR3nt: TGTGCCAGCAGCAAAGAAGCGGGAGGCGCTAGCTCCTACAATGAGCAGTTCTTC
abundance: few
j_gene: TRBJ2-1
v_gene: TRBV21-1
d_gene: .

CDR3aa: CASRPQGVETQYF
CDR3nt: TGTGCCAGCAGGCCCCAGGGTGTGGAGACCCAGTACTTC
abundance: many
j_gene: TRBJ2-5
v_gene: TRBV12-3/TRBV12-4
d_gene: .

CDR3aa: CATSTLGQGRSTEAFF
CDR3nt: TGTGCCACCAGCACCCTAGGACAGGGGCGGAGCACTGAAGCTTTCTTT
abundance: few
j_gene: TRBJ1-1
v_gene: TRBV15
d_gene: TRBD1

CDR3aa: CASSPREYGYTF
CDR3nt: TGTGCCAGCTCACCACGGGAGTATGGCTACACCTTC
abundance: .
j_gene: TRBJ1-2
v_gene: TRBV18
d_gene: .

CDR3aa: CAWSLHRGGEAFF
CDR3nt: TGTGCCTGGAGTTTACACAGGGGGGGAGAAGCTTTCTTT
abundance: .
j_gene: TRBJ1-1
v_gene: TRBV30
d_gene: TRBD1

CDR3aa: CAGTPLGRGTGELFF
CDR3nt: TGTGCCGGGACCCCCCTGGGGCGTGGCACCGGGGAGCTGTTTTTT
abundance: many
j_gene: TRBJ2-2
v_gene: TRBV7-8
d_gene: .

CDR3aa: CASSLLAPNREGYEQYF
CDR3nt: TGTGCCAGCAGTTTATTGGCCCCTAATCGGGAGGGCTACGAGCAGTACTTC
abundance: many
j_gene: TRBJ2-7
v_gene: TRBV27
d_gene: TRBD2